These 27 T cell receptor beta chains were all obtained from the same sample, sequenced in a study of cytomegalovirus exposure and HLA in healthy donors. Both 60 Vbeta primers and 13 Jbeta primers went into the PCR. Sequenced by immunoSEQ multiplex PCR; TCRdb stores in-frame clones only, minus some. The table records about 180,000 clones, 80% of them present only once. Sample: PBMCs. Source of these receptors: a woman aged 50 to 60 in good health and CMV-seropositive.

The V and J genes are TRBV5-1 and TRBJ1-2, with D perhaps TRBD1 (6 bases). Germline V gives CDR1 SGHRS, CDR2 YFSETQ. The ends were cut back, 3 bases at V and 8 bases at J, with 17 bases in the middle. CDR3 length: 14 amino acids. Here the CDR3 DNA reads TGCGCCAGCAGCTCGGGGGGGGCCGGATCGGGCTACACCTTC. Its translation is CASSSGGAGSGYTF. The entire variable domain, with the rest obtained from reference TRBV5-1 and TRBJ1-2, is as follows: KAGVTQTPRYLIKTRGQQVTLSCSPISGHRSVSWYQQTPGQGLQFLFEYFSETQRNKGNFPGRFSGRQFSNSRSEMNVSTLELGDSALYLCASSSGGAGSGYTFGSGTRLTVV.

This chain connects TRBV6-1 to TRBJ2-2; D not certain. The CDR3 extends over 15 amino acids. V shed 5 bases and J shed 2 bases, with 12 bases lying between them. The germline CDR1 and CDR2 sequences are MNHNS and SASEGT. CDR3 residues: CASSKLLLNTGELFF. CDR3 DNA: TGTGCCAGCAGTAAGTTACTCCTTAACACCGGGGAGCTGTTTTTT.

The chain combines TRBV28 with TRBJ2-1; D remains unclear. The CDR3 sequence is 12 residues long. Germline CDR1 MDHEN, CDR2 SYDVKM. Trimming shortened V by 2 bases and J by 8 bases, and 7 bases separated the two germline ends. The CDR3 DNA follows: TGTGCCAGCAGTTTACCCCCGGATGAGCAGTTCTTC. Its translation: CASSLPPDEQFF.

The genes are TRBV15 and TRBJ1-3, with TRBD1 as a possible D gene (6 bases). This CDR3 is 15 amino acids long. Trimming shortened V by 1 base and J by 4 bases, and 11 bases separated the two germline ends. Germline V gives CDR1 LNHNV, CDR2 YYDKDF (reference sequence). Here the CDR3 reads CATSRGEGDGNTIYF. In DNA form, the CDR3 reads TGTGCCACCAGCAGAGGTGAGGGGGACGGAAACACCATATATTTT.

The genes are TRBV7-2 and TRBJ2-7; D ambiguous. Germline V gene sequence: CDR1 SGHTA, CDR2 FQGNSA. The V end was cut by 1 base, the J end by 0 bases, with 7 bases between. The CDR3 spans 14 residues. CDR3 in amino acids: CASSLGRSSYEQYF. CDR3 sequence (DNA): TGTGCCAGCAGCTTAGGCAGAAGCTCCTACGAGCAGTACTTC.

In the case of this clone: The sample contains more than one DNA sequence encoding this CDR3. V is TRBV18 and J is TRBJ2-7; 7 bases align to TRBD1. V was pared by 3 bases and J by 3 bases, with 2 bases of the junction left unmatched. CDR3 size: 13 residues. Germline CDR1 KGHSH, CDR2 LQKENI. This CDR3 is CASSPGTDYEQYF. The CDR3 DNA is TGTGCCAGCTCACCTGGGACAGACTACGAGCAGTACTTC. The whole variable domain, remainder taken from reference TRBV18 and TRBJ2-7, is NAGVMQNPRHLVRRRGQEARLRCSPMKGHSHVYWYRQLPEEGLKFMVYLQKENIIDESGMPKERFSAEFPKEGPSILRIQQVVRGDSAAYFCASSPGTDYEQYFGPGTRLTVT.

V usage is TRBV18 and J usage is TRBJ2-7; TRBD2 matches 11 bases. J lost 3 bases, V lost 4 bases, and 2 bases had no gene match. Germline CDR1 reads KGHSH; CDR2 reads LQKENI. This CDR3 comprises 14 residues. The CDR3 here is CASSLTSGSYEQYF. The DNA for the CDR3 is TGTGCCAGCTCACTCACTAGCGGGAGCTACGAGCAGTACTTC.

The chain links TRBV7-3 to TRBJ2-1; 13 nucleotides align to TRBD2. This CDR3 spans 18 amino acids. J was trimmed by 7 bases and V by 2 bases; bases with no gene match: 11. In germline, CDR1 is SGHTA, CDR2 FQGTGA. The CDR3 coding sequence is TGTGCCAGCAGCTTATATCCCGTGGGGACTAGCGGGGTAAATGAGCAGTTCTTC. Amino acid sequence: CASSLYPVGTSGVNEQFF.

The V call is TRBV28, the J call TRBJ2-1, with 11 bases that match TRBD2. The length of the CDR3 is 14 residues. Germline V gene sequence: CDR1 MDHEN, CDR2 SYDVKM. V lost 6 bases to trimming and J lost 9 bases; unmatched junction nucleotides: 7. The CDR3 protein is CASSGLAGSGEQFF. DNA of the CDR3: TGTGCCAGCAGCGGACTAGCGGGTAGCGGTGAGCAGTTCTTC.

With regard to this clone: This same CDR3 is encoded by further DNA sequences in the sample. The chain carries TRBV7-3 and TRBJ1-1; 7 positions agree with TRBD1. The CDR3 is 13 amino acids. Germline CDR1 is SGHTA and CDR2 is FQGTGA. J was trimmed by 1 base and V by 5 bases; bases with no gene match: 1. Here the CDR3 reads CASSPGGNTEAFF. CDR3 DNA: TGTGCCAGCAGCCCAGGGGGGAACACTGAAGCTTTCTTT.

The genes are TRBV5-4 and TRBJ1-2; tentatively, D is TRBD1 (5 bases). V gave up 1 base and J gave up 2 bases, with 6 bases separating them. The CDR3 loop spans 13 amino acids. The germline CDR1 and CDR2 sequences are SGHNT and YYREEE (reference sequence). The DNA for the CDR3 is TGTGCCAGCAGCTTGCAGGGAAACTATGGCTACACCTTC. It yields the protein CASSLQGNYGYTF.

In DNA, the CDR3 is TGTGCCAGCAGCGTAGACCTAAGTCCCTACAATGAGCAGTTCTTC. This translates into CASSVDLSPYNEQFF. The chain employs TRBV9 and TRBJ2-1; D is undetermined. The CDR3 covers 15 residues. V lost 0 bases and J lost 2, with 9 bases in between. Germline V CDR1 and CDR2: SGDLS, YYNGEE.

The genes are TRBV2 and TRBJ1-4, with TRBD1 as a possible D gene (5 bases). CDR1 and CDR2 (germline): SNHLY, FYNNEI. V lost 3 bases, J lost 6 bases, and 11 bases lay in between. CDR3 length equals 14 residues. In DNA, the CDR3 is TGTGCCAGCAGTGACCTTACGACAGATGAAAAACTGTTTTTT. It specifies CASSDLTTDEKLFF.

This chain links TRBV6-4 with TRBJ2-3; possible D gene TRBD2, 6 bases. V shed 0 bases and J shed 0 bases, with 10 bases lying between them. Germline CDR1 and CDR2: MRHNA and SNTAGT. There are 16 residues in the CDR3. CDR3: CASSDSGGPSTDTQYF. CDR3 DNA sequence: TGTGCCAGCAGTGACTCGGGGGGTCCAAGCACAGATACGCAGTATTTT.

This chain links TRBV15 with TRBJ1-4, with TRBD1 matching 7 bases. The J segment lost 3 bases and the V segment lost 0 bases, leaving 1 base of the junction unmatched. This CDR3 comprises 15 residues. Germline V gene data show CDR1 as LNHNV and CDR2 as YYDKDF (reference sequence). The CDR3 sequence: CATSREGTANEKLFF. CDR3 coding DNA: TGTGCCACCAGCAGAGAGGGGACAGCTAATGAAAAACTGTTTTTT.

The chain combines TRBV6-5 with TRBJ2-1; TRBD2 matches 10 bases. The germline V gene has CDR1 MNHEY and CDR2 SVGAGI. This CDR3 region has 15 residues. Trimming removed 8 bases from V and 5 bases from J; junction bases left unmatched: 9. The chain's CDR3 is CASGQLAGVHNEQFF. For the CDR3, the DNA is TGTGCCAGCGGTCAGCTAGCGGGGGTTCACAATGAGCAGTTCTTC.

The V and J genes are TRBV7-3 and TRBJ1-2; the D gene is possibly TRBD1 (6 bases). This CDR3 spans 16 amino acids. Trimming removed 0 bases from V and 4 bases from J, with 15 bases in between. Germline lookup yields CDR1 SGHTA and CDR2 FQGTGA. CDR3 in DNA: TGTGCCAGCAGCTTAACAGGAAAAACAGGGATCTATGGCTACACCTTC. Translation gives CASSLTGKTGIYGYTF.

The chain has TRBV4-2 and TRBJ2-6; D is ambiguous. Germline CDR1 reads LGHNA; CDR2 reads YNFKEQ. V was clipped by 4 bases and J by 0 bases, with 10 bases between them. There are 16 residues in the CDR3. The CDR3 is CASSPILNSGANVLTF. The CDR3 nucleotides are TGTGCCAGCAGCCCTATCCTGAACTCTGGGGCCAACGTCCTGACTTTC.

This chain joins TRBV27 and TRBJ2-7, with TRBD1 matching 7 bases. CDR1 and CDR2 (germline): MNHEY, SMNVEV (reference sequence). The CDR3 covers 14 residues. The trim removed 3 bases at V and 4 bases at J, leaving 6 bases unmatched. This chain's CDR3 is CASSFRDRDYEQYF. CDR3 bases: TGTGCCAGCAGTTTCCGGGACAGAGATTACGAGCAGTACTTC.

The chain uses TRBV27 and TRBJ1-6; perhaps TRBD1 as D (6 bases). CDR1 MNHEY and CDR2 SMNVEV come from the germline V gene (reference sequence). V shed 5 bases and J shed 5 bases, with 13 bases lying between them. There are 15 residues in the CDR3. As DNA, the CDR3 is TGTGCCAGCAGTGCCCTTGACAGGAATAATTCACCCCTCCACTTT. Translating it yields CASSALDRNNSPLHF.

This chain links TRBV7-9 with TRBJ2-7; D ambiguous. Germline V gives CDR1 SEHNR, CDR2 FQNEAQ (reference sequence). The length of the CDR3 is 14 residues. V was pared by 1 base and J by 1 base, with 8 bases between. The CDR3, as DNA: TGTGCCAGCAGCTTAGATCCACAGTCCTACGAGCAGTACTTC. This codes for CASSLDPQSYEQYF.

This clone was counted between two and nine times. The gene calls are TRBV7-9 and TRBJ2-5; 7 bases line up with TRBD1. Per germline, CDR1 SEHNR and CDR2 FQNEAQ (reference sequence). With 6 bases clipped from V and 0 bases from J, the junction kept 13 bases outside the gene matches. The CDR3 is made up of 17 amino acids. CDR3 protein: CASSSTRDREYQETQYF. The DNA for the CDR3 is TGTGCCAGCAGTAGTACCCGGGACAGAGAATACCAAGAGACCCAGTACTTC.

The rearrangement links TRBV19 to TRBJ2-6; 8 bases align to TRBD1. Germline CDR1 reads LNHDA; CDR2 reads SQIVND (reference sequence). The V and J ends lost 7 bases and 3 bases, in that order; junction bases with no gene match: 17. This CDR3 has 19 amino acids. The CDR3: CASTQRQGALRSGANVLTF. CDR3 coding DNA: TGTGCCAGTACCCAGAGGCAGGGGGCTTTAAGAAGTGGGGCCAACGTCCTGACTTTC.

The chain carries TRBV30 and TRBJ1-5, with TRBD1 matching 10 bases. CDR1 and CDR2 from the germline V gene are GTSNPN and SVGIG (reference sequence). V lost 3 bases and J lost 6; bases outside the gene matches: 8. This CDR3 is 15 amino acids long. In nucleotides, the CDR3 is TGTGCCTGGAGAAGGACAGGGGGTAGCGGTCAGCCCCAGCATTTT. Translating gives CAWRRTGGSGQPQHF.

The chain is built from TRBV5-8 and TRBJ1-2; no reliable D call. This CDR3 has 11 residues. Trimming cost V 2 bases and J 7 bases, with 6 bases left between them. Looked up from germline, CDR1 is SGHTS and CDR2 is YDEGEE. In DNA form, the CDR3 reads TGTGCCAGCAGCTTCGGTGCTGGCTACACCTTC. Protein: CASSFGAGYTF.

The chain joins TRBV15 to TRBJ2-7, with TRBD2 as a possible D gene (5 bases). The germline V gene encodes CDR1 LNHNV and CDR2 YYDKDF (reference sequence). The CDR3 sequence is 13 residues long. The V gene lost 1 base and the J gene lost 3 bases, with 7 bases spanning the gap. This CDR3 is CATSRVGIYEQYF. The CDR3 DNA reads as TGTGCCACCAGCAGAGTCGGGATCTACGAGCAGTACTTC. Drawing the rest from reference TRBV15 and TRBJ2-7, the complete variable domain is DAMVIQNPRYQVTQFGKPVTLSCSQTLNHNVMYWYQQKSSQAPKLLFHYYDKDFNNEADTPDNFQSRRPNTSFCFLDIRSPGLGDTAMYLCATSRVGIYEQYFGPGTRLTVT.

Here the CDR3 reads CASSHGDRDTEAFF. DNA of the CDR3: TGTGCCAGCAGCCATGGGGACAGGGATACTGAAGCTTTCTTT. V and J are TRBV7-9 and TRBJ1-1, with 9 bases lining up with TRBD1. Per the germline V gene, CDR1 is SEHNR and CDR2 is FQNEAQ (reference sequence). This CDR3 is 14 amino acids long. J lost 5 bases, V lost 5 bases, and 6 bases had no gene match. Drawing the rest from reference TRBV7-9 and TRBJ1-1, the complete variable domain is DTGVSQNPRHKITKRGQNVTFRCDPISEHNRLYWYRQTLGQGPEFLTYFQNEAQLEKSRLLSDRFSAERPKGSFSTLEIQRTEQGDSAMYLCASSHGDRDTEAFFGQGTRLTVV.